A single sample is the source of the 26 T cell receptor beta chains below, sequenced in a study of Graves' ophthalmopathy and Graves' hyperthyroidism. Transcripts of RNA were the source for amplifying TCR beta CDR3 regions. HTBI-primed RT-PCR formed the first round, and a multiplex PCR formed the second. TCRdb fed the multiplex PCR reads into MiXCR, producing one record per CDR3 protein. Among around 470,000 distinct CDR3 sequences listed, around 15% were seen once. The sequencing input was blood. The receptors stem from a woman aged 25 to 39 with Graves' ophthalmopathy.

A note on this clonotype: A much bigger clone sits one base away, suggesting this may be a read error. This chain uses TRBV9 with TRBJ2-5; 12 bases are shared with TRBD2. There are 15 residues in the CDR3. Germline V CDR1 and CDR2: SGDLS, YYNGEE. The CDR3 DNA is TGTGTCACCAACCTAGCGGGGGGGGACCAAGAGACCCAGTACTTC. Translating gives CVTNLAGGDQETQYF. Full variable domain (missing parts from reference TRBV9 and TRBJ2-5): DSGVTQTPKHLITATGQRVTLRCSPRSGDLSVYWYQQSLDQGLQFLIQYYNGEERAKGNILERFSAQQFPDLHSELNLSSLELGDSALYFCVTNLAGGDQETQYFGPGTRLLVL.

This clonotype has a handful of counts. One end of the junction is discordant with germline, which a read error may explain. The chain combines TRBV19 with TRBJ2-7; either TRBD1 or TRBD2 may fit D (5 bases each). The CDR3 loop spans 14 amino acids. Germline CDR1 is LNHDA and CDR2 is SQIVND (reference sequence). The CDR3, as DNA: TGTGCCGGTAGTTCCCGGGACGGAGCCTACGAGCAGTACTTC. It specifies CAGSSRDGAYEQYF.

This chain links TRBV3-1 with TRBJ2-7, with 8 bases identical to TRBD1. The CDR3 is made up of 16 amino acids. The germline CDR1 and CDR2 sequences are LGHDT and YNNKEL (reference sequence). The ends lost 3 bases at V and 7 bases at J; junction bases unmatched: 14. CDR3 coding DNA: TGTGCCAGCAGCCACGCGATACGGACAGGGAGTTTGGAGCAGTACTTC. Protein product: CASSHAIRTGSLEQYF.

The chain carries TRBV18 and TRBJ1-3; D is perhaps TRBD1 (5 bases). CDR1 KGHSH and CDR2 LQKENI come from the germline V gene. This CDR3 is built from 16 residues. V lost 0 bases, J lost 0 bases, and 9 bases lay in between. CDR3 in DNA: TGTGCCAGCTCACCACCGGGGGTTATCTCTGGAAACACCATATATTTT. It encodes CASSPPGVISGNTIYF.

This clonotype was counted many times. The chain employs TRBV19 and TRBJ1-1; 8 positions agree with TRBD1. This CDR3 comprises 14 residues. Germline lookup yields CDR1 LNHDA and CDR2 SQIVND (reference sequence). Losses at the gene ends were 3 bases for V and 7 bases for J; bases not matched to a gene: 7. The CDR3 region is CASSIYRTGSEAFF. The DNA of the CDR3 is TGTGCCAGTAGTATTTACAGGACAGGGAGTGAAGCTTTCTTT. The whole variable domain, filled in from reference TRBV19 and TRBJ1-1, reads DGGITQSPKYLFRKEGQNVTLSCEQNLNHDAMYWYRQDPGQGLRLIYYSQIVNDFQKGDIAEGYSVSREKKESFPLTVTSAQKNPTAFYLCASSIYRTGSEAFFGQGTRLTVV.

This clonotype was recorded at least ten times. The chain combines TRBV4-2 with TRBJ2-7; tentatively, D is TRBD1 (5 bases). Per germline, CDR1 LGHNA and CDR2 YNFKEQ. The CDR3 length is 15 residues. V lost 1 base, J lost 3 bases, and 13 bases lay in between. The DNA for the CDR3 is TGTGCCAGCAGCCAAGGCGCTACAGGAATCTACGAGCAGTACTTC. It translates to CASSQGATGIYEQYF.

This clonotype was seen only a few times. The genes are TRBV11-2 and TRBJ1-1, with no clear D. The germline V gene has CDR1 SGHAT and CDR2 FQNNGV. V lost 0 bases, J lost 5 bases, and 10 bases lay in between. The CDR3 length is 14 residues. CDR3 residues: CASSLEVRGTEAFF. The DNA for the CDR3 is TGTGCCAGCAGCTTAGAGGTTCGGGGAACTGAAGCTTTCTTT. Full variable domain (missing parts from reference TRBV11-2 and TRBJ1-1): EAGVAQSPRYKIIEKRQSVAFWCNPISGHATLYWYQQILGQGPKLLIQFQNNGVVDDSQLPKDRFSAERLKGVDSTLKIQPAKLEDSAVYLCASSLEVRGTEAFFGQGTRLTVV.

This clonotype was counted many times. In DNA, the CDR3 is TGTGCCAGCAGCATTACAGAGGCAGCTGGCTACACCTTC. Translating it yields CASSITEAAGYTF. V gene TRBV7-8 combines with J gene TRBJ1-2; D is uncertain. CDR3 length: 13 residues. Germline V gives CDR1 SGHVS, CDR2 FQNEAQ. The V end was cut by 5 bases, the J end by 7 bases, with 14 bases between.

This clonotype was detected many times. The genes are TRBV6-2 or TRBV6-3 and TRBJ1-5, with 9 bases aligning to TRBD1. The CDR3 consists of 19 residues. The trim removed 2 bases at V and 4 bases at J, leaving 15 bases unmatched. CDR1 and CDR2 from the germline V gene are MNHEY and SVGEGT. The CDR3: CASSYPAGQGRPRNQPQHF. The CDR3 DNA sequence: TGTGCCAGCAGTTACCCGGCGGGACAGGGTCGACCGAGAAATCAGCCCCAGCATTTT.

In this sample, this clonotype turned up a few times. The rearrangement uses TRBV4-2 and TRBJ2-1; tentatively, D is TRBD2 (5 bases). V lost 3 bases and J 8 bases, leaving 14 bases between the germline ends. CDR3 length: 14 residues. Germline CDR1 is LGHNA and CDR2 is YNFKEQ. Written as DNA, the CDR3 is TGTGCCAGCAGCCATCCTAGCAGGAGGCATGAGCAGTTCTTC. It yields the protein CASSHPSRRHEQFF.

This clonotype occurred a few times. The genes are TRBV4-1 and TRBJ1-4, with a tentative D call TRBD1 (5 bases). V dropped 1 base and J dropped 12 bases, with 15 bases sitting between them. Germline V lookup: CDR1 MGHRA, CDR2 YSYEKL. This CDR3 is 14 amino acids long. The CDR3 spells CASSQVGDGSELFF. The CDR3 coding sequence is TGCGCCAGCAGCCAAGTGGGGGACGGAAGTGAACTGTTTTTT.

This clonotype was counted ten times or more. This chain uses TRBV5-1 with TRBJ2-2; TRBD1 matches 8 bases. V trimming: 1 base; J trimming: 5 bases; junction bases outside the gene matches: 4. In germline, CDR1 is SGHRS, CDR2 YFSETQ. The CDR3 loop spans 15 amino acids. The CDR3 is CASSLITGGTGELFF. In DNA form, the CDR3 reads TGCGCCAGCAGCTTGATAACAGGGGGAACCGGGGAGCTGTTTTTT. Combining the CDR3 with reference TRBV5-1 and TRBJ2-2 gives the whole variable domain KAGVTQTPRYLIKTRGQQVTLSCSPISGHRSVSWYQQTPGQGLQFLFEYFSETQRNKGNFPGRFSGRQFSNSRSEMNVSTLELGDSALYLCASSLITGGTGELFFGEGSRLTVL.

The sample holds many counts of this clonotype. The gene calls are TRBV10-3 and TRBJ1-5; D is undetermined. V lost 0 bases, J lost 6 bases, and 6 bases lay in between. Per germline, CDR1 ENHRY and CDR2 SYGVKD. The CDR3 is 13 residues long. CDR3 loop: CAISESDGQPQHF. CDR3 DNA sequence: TGTGCCATCAGTGAGTCGGACGGTCAGCCCCAGCATTTT.

At least ten counts were recorded for this clonotype. Possible read error: a much larger clone is one base away. The chain is built from TRBV27 and TRBJ1-1; no clear D gene. The CDR3 is 11 residues long. The ends were cut back, 6 bases at V and 2 bases at J, with 4 bases in the middle. Germline loops: CDR1 MNHEY, CDR2 SMNVEV (reference sequence). The CDR3 here is CASRFNTEAFF. The CDR3 DNA sequence: TGTGCCAGCAGATTTAACACTGAAGCTTTCTTT.

This clonotype was picked up many times. V gene TRBV7-9 combines with J gene TRBJ1-1; 9 bases fit TRBD1. The CDR3 sequence is 13 residues long. Per the germline V gene, CDR1 is SEHNR and CDR2 is FQNEAQ (reference sequence). Losses at the gene ends were 6 bases for V and 4 bases for J; bases not matched to a gene: 3. CDR3 amino acids: CASRQGASTEAFF. The CDR3 nucleotides are TGTGCCAGCAGACAGGGGGCGAGCACTGAAGCTTTCTTT.

This clonotype was detected ten times or more. The chain links TRBV12-3 or TRBV12-4 to TRBJ1-5; no firm D call. This CDR3 is 13 amino acids long. V lost 7 bases and J lost 1, with 8 bases in between. CDR3 region: CASTFASNQPQHF. CDR3 nucleotides: TGTGCCAGCACCTTTGCGAGCAATCAGCCCCAGCATTTT.

In this sample, this clonotype turned up a few times. The chain joins TRBV29-1 to TRBJ2-5, with TRBD1 matching over 9 bases. V trimming: 1 base; J trimming: 3 bases; junction bases outside the gene matches: 3. The CDR3 contains 14 residues. The germline V gene encodes CDR1 SQVTM and CDR2 ANQGSEA. CDR3 in amino acids: CSVEGRDREETQYF. CDR3 bases: TGCAGCGTTGAAGGCCGGGACAGGGAAGAGACCCAGTACTTC. The full variable domain, completed using reference TRBV29-1 and TRBJ2-5, is SAVISQKPSRDICQRGTSLTIQCQVDSQVTMMFWYRQQPGQSLTLIATANQGSEATYESGFVIDKFPISRPNLTFSTLTVSNMSPEDSSIYLCSVEGRDREETQYFGPGTRLLVL.

This clonotype was found many times. The gene calls are TRBV27 and TRBJ2-7; 11 bases line up with TRBD2. The CDR3 has 18 amino acids. CDR1 MNHEY and CDR2 SMNVEV come from the germline V gene (reference sequence). J was trimmed by 7 bases and V by 5 bases; bases with no gene match: 19. The CDR3 loop is CASSRVASGRSRGEEQYF. The DNA for the CDR3 is TGTGCCAGCAGTCGGGTGGCTAGCGGGAGGTCCCGGGGAGAGGAGCAGTACTTC.

A note on this clonotype: The CDR3 end shows no conserved phenylalanine or tryptophan, and so a read error is likely. The DNA is omitted, as the CDR3 cannot be located on it reliably, and the CDR3 follows TCRdb's listing. The chain employs TRBV11-2 and TRBJ2-2; TRBD1, the D gene given by the table, was not confirmed from the DNA. Per the germline V gene, CDR1 is SGHAT and CDR2 is FQNNGV. The length of the CDR3 is 16 amino acids, counting both ends. The CDR3 loop reads CASSLTGGQNTGELLV.

The sample holds many counts of this clonotype. A read error may explain this, as a much larger clone is one base away. V is TRBV6-1 and J is TRBJ2-5, with TRBD1 as a possible D gene (6 bases). CDR1 is MNHNS and CDR2 is SASEGT in the germline V gene. Trimming took 8 bases from V and 2 from J, leaving 24 bases between them. The CDR3 covers 17 residues. CDR3: CASGPSDRRLLQETQYF. Here the CDR3 DNA reads TGTGCCAGCGGGCCTTCGGACAGAAGGCTACTGCAAGAGACCCAGTACTTC.

This clonotype was seen many times. The rearrangement uses TRBV25-1 and TRBJ2-2; 10 bases are shared with TRBD2. CDR1 and CDR2 (germline): MGHDK, SYGVNS. CDR3 size: 18 residues. V lost 7 bases, J lost 5 bases, and 16 bases stayed unmatched. CDR3 residues: CASTCDRAGGPLTGELFF. CDR3 coding DNA: TGTGCCAGCACCTGCGACCGAGCGGGAGGGCCTCTTACCGGGGAGCTGTTTTTT.

Many counts were recorded for this clonotype. This chain joins TRBV5-1 and TRBJ2-7; TRBD1 aligns across 8 bases. Germline V CDR1 and CDR2: SGHRS, YFSETQ. V lost 4 bases, J lost 2 bases, and 8 bases stayed unmatched. The CDR3 runs to 15 residues. CDR3 in amino acids: CASSPRQGPTYEQYF. The CDR3 DNA reads as TGCGCCAGCAGCCCTAGACAGGGGCCAACCTACGAGCAGTACTTC. Full variable domain (rest looked up from reference TRBV5-1 and TRBJ2-7): KAGVTQTPRYLIKTRGQQVTLSCSPISGHRSVSWYQQTPGQGLQFLFEYFSETQRNKGNFPGRFSGRQFSNSRSEMNVSTLELGDSALYLCASSPRQGPTYEQYFGPGTRLTVT.

This clonotype was seen ten or more times. The rearrangement uses TRBV12-5 and TRBJ1-1; D not certain. Germline V gene lookup returns CDR1 LGHNT and CDR2 FRNRAP. Trimming cost V 0 bases and J 6 bases, with 14 bases left between them. The CDR3 has 15 residues. CDR3 bases: TGTGCTAGTGGTTTGGTAGGCGGTTCTGAACCTGAAGCTTTCTTT. This translates into CASGLVGGSEPEAFF.

This clonotype was observed at least ten times. This chain uses TRBV3-1 with TRBJ1-5; TRBD1 is a possible D gene (5 bases). With 4 bases removed from V and 1 base from J, the gap between germline ends came to 8 bases. CDR1 LGHDT and CDR2 YNNKEL come from the germline V gene (reference sequence). This CDR3 has 14 amino acids. The DNA of the CDR3 is TGTGCCAGCAGCCCGACAGTAAGCAATCAGCCCCAGCATTTT. Its protein is CASSPTVSNQPQHF.

As regards this clonotype: A read error may be the cause here, since a much bigger clone is one base away. This sequence joins TRBV28 and TRBJ2-5; 7 positions agree with TRBD1. The J call may be wrong; the DNA end is better matched by TRBJ2-7. The germline V gene has CDR1 MDHEN and CDR2 SYDVKM. This CDR3 comprises 12 residues. In DNA form, the CDR3 reads TGTGCCACCCGGGACAGTCCCTACGAGCAGTACTTC. Its protein product is CATRDSPYEQYF.

The table lists this clonotype with a few counts. For the CDR3, the DNA is TGCGCCAGCAGCCACGGGGGACTAGCGGGAGGTCTCGAGCAGTACTTC. This encodes CASSHGGLAGGLEQYF. The chain is built from TRBV4-1 and TRBJ2-7; 15 nucleotides agree with TRBD2. The junction had 6 bases not matched to a gene; V was cut back by 3 bases and J by 6 bases. The CDR3 is made up of 16 amino acids. Germline V gene data show CDR1 as MGHRA and CDR2 as YSYEKL.